This note documents a single T cell receptor beta chain sequence. The CDR3 has 17 residues. The germline V gene encodes CDR1 SGHTA and CDR2 FQGTGA. V gave up 5 bases and J gave up 4 bases, with 23 bases separating them. The entry originates in a study of blood T cell repertoires in COVID-19. The overall study: Sites across the United States, Italy and Spain contributed samples from acute and convalescent COVID-19. T cells, B-cell-depleted T cells, or PBMCs provided the cDNA or gDNA that served as material.

Under the authors' procedure: Amplifying reference gene primers gave estimates of nucleated cell counts. Measured with immunoSEQ multiplex PCR; TCRdb has only the in-frame clones, and not every one. The DNA gave D and trimming, while V, J and clone size come from that table. The sample has 200,000 to 300,000 clones, around 84% seen once. The chain has TRBV7-3 and TRBJ1-1, with D possibly being TRBD1 (5 bases). The material sequenced was peripheral blood. The TCR was taken from a man in his 60s with acute or convalescent COVID-19. DNA of the CDR3: TGTGCCAGCAGCCCTGGGGAGGACGCCCCTGGGGGCACTGAAGCTTTCTTT. It encodes CASSPGEDAPGGTEAFF.